This T cell receptor beta chain was captured by sequencing in a study of shared clonotypes between healthy human individuals (dated by TCRdb to the early 2020s). With respect to the entire study: The cohort comprised a couple of women and a few men aged 18 to 49 years. To increase sequencing depth and limit assay-specific biases, different laboratories used diverse techniques to prepare libraries and sequence TCR repertoires. The study deeply sequenced blood TCR repertoires of five healthy adults to estimate repertoire size and the extent of clonotype sharing between individuals. For each donor, CD4 naive and CD4 memory were each given three plates, CD8 naive was given two plates, and CD8 memory was given one plate. Leukapheresis yielded between about 0.9 and 9 billion PBMCs per donor.

Beyond this particular receptor, the publication reports: Rarefaction of sorted-subset datasets indicated incomplete sequencing despite the large sequencing depth. Higher generation probabilities were observed for clonotypes shared by all four sorted-subset donors than for non-shared clonotypes. Naive subsets generally had larger estimated clonotype richness than memory subsets. Sampling was restricted to blood, and TCR repertoires in tissues likely differ from the TCR repertoires found in blood. Across several donors, around 5% of naive CD4, roughly 3.3% of naive CD8, about 2.3% of memory CD4, and approximately 0.4% of memory CD8 clonotypes were shared. Based on pairwise subsampling, the degree of clonotype sharing among donors was expected to be affected by sequencing depth. The genetic and exposure-history diversity represented was limited by the small number of donors.

CDR1 and CDR2 are read off the germline V gene as SGHRS and YFSETQ. Trimming leaves V shorter by 1 base and J shorter by 3 bases, with the junction holding 3 bases beyond the gene matches. The CDR3 numbers 15 residues from cysteine through phenylalanine. Only the CDR3 part of the read is kept: 45 bases, read in frame from the first base. With regard to this clone: Its binding antigen is unknown. Base-call qualities are not available, and no considerably larger clone is one nucleotide away. This CDR3 is also generated by other DNA sequences in the sample.

The donors were healthy, HIV-negative adults with no recently reported acute infections or vaccinations. All donors were Caucasian adults living in Nashville, Tennessee, USA. CD4+ T cells were enriched by magnetic negative selection; naive cells were then positively selected on CD45RA, and the negative fraction formed the memory subset. Blood was obtained by leukapheresis, after which PBMCs were separated by Ficoll-Histopaque density gradient centrifugation and cryopreserved in liquid nitrogen vapor phase. Purity and quantity of every magnetically sorted T cell population were checked by analytical flow cytometry. Each sorted fraction had its genomic DNA isolated and then quantified by UV absorbance on a Nanodrop 2000c. Using the deep immunoSEQ assay, multiplex PCR amplified TCR CDR3 regions from genomic DNA. Extracted genomic DNA from each cell subset was spread evenly across all wells of several immunoSEQ 96-well plates, with each plate serving as a replicate. For sorted subsets, each replicate PCR was loaded with approximately 190 ng genomic DNA, equivalent to 30,000 or so T cell genomes. Purified libraries were quantified with a Qubit 3.0 fluorometer, sized on a Bioanalyzer 2100, and re-quantified with the KAPA Library Quantification kit. Every immunoSEQ 96-well plate was sequenced on a separate single-read 150-cycle Illumina NextSeq 550 flow cell. As for the original processing: Because only junctional sequences without quality scores were contained in the immunoSEQ output, filtering matching that applied to full-length reads could not be performed. To assign V/J genes and CDR3, sequences were annotated against IMGT germline references using PyIR, a Python wrapper for IgBLAST v1.9. Reads were filtered out if the reads had weak V/J assignments (E-value above 1e-6), no CDR3, stop codons, out-of-frame junctions, or ambiguous translated residues. V3J clonotypes were defined as sequences sharing the same inferred V gene, J gene, and CDR3 amino acid sequence. Percentage overlap between repertoires was computed as shared unique clonotypes divided by the size of the smaller repertoire. Richness of each repertoire was evaluated using RTK rarefaction, the Chao1 estimator, and Recon v2.1 estimates of unobserved clonotypes. For all TCRbeta clonotypes obtained by the gDNA method from four donors, generation probabilities were computed with OLGA. TCRdb re-hosts the immuneACCESS table, in-frame sequences only. Its copies lack some clones; in the studies checked, an unresolved V gene accounts for under half of them, and the cause for the rest is not known. Clone size and the V and J calls come from that table; the DNA yielded D and trimming. The sample table holds 2 million to 2.5 million clones, of which approximately 96% were seen once. Approximately 0.13% of the sample is taken by the ten largest.

This receptor was identified in a young man in good health. The sequencing sample was made of naive CD4+ T cells sorted from blood. The meaning of the sample's cell subset or site label: CD45RA+ positively selected. Rearrangement joined TRBV5-1 to TRBJ2-7, with TRBD1 identical over 11 junction bases. The nucleotide sequence reads TGCGCCAGCAGCTTGCTCGGGACAGGGGGCTACGAGCAGTACTTC. This gives the protein CASSLLGTGGYEQYF. Outside the CDR3, residues come from the reference TRBV5-1 and TRBJ2-7 proteins, so the full variable domain is: KAGVTQTPRYLIKTRGQQVTLSCSPISGHRSVSWYQQTPGQGLQFLFEYFSETQRNKGNFPGRFSGRQFSNSRSEMNVSTLELGDSALYLCASSLLGTGGYEQYFGPGTRLTVT.